What follows is one T cell receptor (beta chain) and its context. Its antigen is unknown. These data originate in a study of cytomegalovirus exposure and HLA in healthy donors. Study findings and constraints: Productive rates of about 87% or about 30% were seen for most TCR beta V segments in an earlier analysis. Later analysis demonstrated an association between a missense DCLRE1C variant and TCR beta V- and J-gene trimming. A later analysis revealed that TCR association rates differed between HLA loci, peaking at DRB1 and bottoming out at HLA-C.

The PCR contained 60 Vbeta and 13 Jbeta primers. Clones were sequenced by immunoSEQ multiplex PCR, and TCRdb holds only the in-frame ones, with some missing. This repertoire includes about 200,000 clones. Germline V gene sequence: CDR1 SGHTA, CDR2 FQGNSA. V was clipped by 0 bases and J by 6 bases; unmatched bases: 4. The length of the CDR3 is 15 residues. The specimen was PBMCs. V is TRBV7-2 and J is TRBJ2-4; the match to TRBD2 covers 8 bases. This TCR was recovered from a girl aged 2 to 10 in good health and CMV-seropositive. The CDR3 DNA is TGTGCCAGCAGCTTAGCCGGGGGGGAAATAAACATTCAGTACTTC. As protein: CASSLAGGEINIQYF.